A selection of T cell receptor beta chains follows, all from one sample in a study of technical replicates of blood from a few donors. Produced via immunoSEQ multiplex PCR; TCRdb's table is partial and in-frame only. The table lists 85,000 to 100,000 clones, about 94% of them singletons. The sample comprised T cells isolated from PBMCs. These receptors originate from a human donor in good health. CDR3s leave out the opening cysteine and the closing phenylalanine or tryptophan. Each record gives: V gene, J gene, CDR3 protein.

TRBV2,TRBJ2-3,ASSETPDYRSTDTQY
TRBV5-1,TRBJ2-2,ASSFNRDTGELF
TRBV5-6,TRBJ2-5,ASSLVQGGYGYEETQY
TRBV5-4,TRBJ2-7,ASSPGLAGALYEQY
TRBV19,TRBJ2-7,ASSIFERVGLAGYEQY
TRBV19,TRBJ1-2,ASSIESGQKNYGYT
TRBV18,TRBJ1-2,ASSPSGQGKFDDGYT
TRBV11-2,TRBJ2-7,ASSFRSGRGDYEQY
TRBV5-1,TRBJ2-1,ASSGTILAGGKRSSYNEQF
TRBV5-1,TRBJ1-1,ASSRDPNTEAF
TRBV4-1,TRBJ2-4,ASRNPGQEAKNIQY
TRBV6-5,TRBJ2-7,ASSYNGGLSHEQY
TRBV11-3,TRBJ1-3,ASSHGRGAGNTIY
TRBV12-5,TRBJ2-3,ASGLVRDSRASTDTQY
TRBV5-1,TRBJ1-5,ASSLSVGSNQPQH
TRBV2,TRBJ2-2,ASSEWVAGIYTGELF
TRBV11-2,TRBJ2-1,ASSRDRGFSGNEQF
TRBV6-5,TRBJ2-3,ASSSILAGRTDTQY
TRBV2,TRBJ2-3,ASSRDRGTDTQY
TRBV7-9,TRBJ1-3,ASSPTGDTIY
TRBV27,TRBJ1-4,ASSPLDRNEKLF
TRBV15,TRBJ1-1,ATSRDIQTRRDTEAF
TRBV30,TRBJ1-1,AWSPGVNTEAF
TRBV2,TRBJ2-5,ASSVAGMGETQY
TRBV6-5,TRBJ2-1,ASSLSSGDYNEQF
TRBV28,TRBJ2-7,ASSLVGTGPHEQY
TRBV7-9,TRBJ2-3,AWAGRGPDTQY
TRBV7-9,TRBJ1-1,ASLDGVREAF
TRBV19,TRBJ1-3,ASIGGAPPDGNTIY
TRBV7-9,TRBJ2-1,ASSLPKVTGVYNEQF
TRBV11-1,TRBJ2-5,ASSLARPGTGAETQY
TRBV6-5,TRBJ1-5,ASSNDRLGNQPQH
TRBV6-1,TRBJ2-7,ASSVSSYEQY
TRBV10-1,TRBJ2-2,ASSATSGGLAGELF
TRBV18,TRBJ2-5,ASSPPSTQLVAQY
TRBV9,TRBJ2-3,ASSPGQGWTDTQY
TRBV9,TRBJ1-1,ASSAWGQANTEAF
TRBV6-4,TRBJ1-2,ASSPDRGTGGYGYT
TRBV9,TRBJ1-5,ASSGRGFNQPQH
TRBV9,TRBJ1-5,ASSVSGTGAQPQH
TRBV27,TRBJ2-3,ASSLSTDTQY
TRBV6-1,TRBJ2-3,ASSELAGALDTQY
TRBV5-1,TRBJ1-1,ASSLATGTANTEAF
TRBV7-9,TRBJ2-3,ASSPNDRGNGLDTQY
TRBV11-2,TRBJ2-5,ASSLDSGRETQY
TRBV9,TRBJ2-7,ASSVVGTGGLREQY
TRBV19,TRBJ2-2,ASKSGRAATGELF
TRBV28,TRBJ1-3,ASTWTGKGNTIY
TRBV2,TRBJ1-4,AIRDRGEKLF
TRBV7-2,TRBJ2-3,ASSRDYLPSDTQY
TRBV5-1,TRBJ2-7,ASSLAGAGGYEQY
TRBV15,TRBJ2-1,ATSREGASGVNEQF
TRBV14,TRBJ2-3,ASSQDRSTDTQY
TRBV5-1,TRBJ2-5,ASSKALRGRWETQY
TRBV5-1,TRBJ1-2,ASSLVTGGDGYT